One TCR beta chain is described in this entry. This sample is drawn from a study of T cells expressing NK-cell markers. Study as a whole: Investigators obtained TCR beta repertoires from sorted CD3+CD56+NKG2C+, CD3+CD56+NKG2C- and CD3+CD56-NKG2C+ T cells.

TCRdb reprocessed the 5' RACE reads; each CDR3 protein has one entry and no DNA is given. The sample shows some 140,000 distinct CDR3 sequences, and around 35% sits with its ten largest clones. This sequence originates from a woman in her forties or fifties in good health. Source material: blood T cells: a sorted CD56 or NKG2C T cell subset, CD4+ or CD8+ T cells, or bulk PBMC T cells (not recorded which).

CDR3: CSARDYTGELFF. This rearrangement joins TRBV20-1 to TRBJ2-2. This CDR3 contains 12 residues. CDR1 is DFQATT and CDR2 is SNEGSKA in the germline V gene (reference sequence).